This T cell receptor (beta chain) derives from a study of blood T cell repertoires in COVID-19. Study in general: Nucleic acid was either cDNA or gDNA, and it came from T cells, B-cell-depleted T cells, or PBMCs.

Germline CDR1 and CDR2: ENHRY and SYGVKD. The CDR3 covers 15 residues. The germline V and J ends were trimmed by 4 bases and 3 bases, with 16 bases remaining between them. Original processing methods: Using reference gene primer amplification, nucleated cell counts were estimated. Sequencing used immunoSEQ multiplex PCR; TCRdb keeps in-frame clones, though not all of them. Clonal size and the V and J genes are those of that table, whereas D and trimming came from the DNA. Of fewer than 200,000 clones in the sample, over 70% are singletons; the top ten hold about 6.9%. This chain links TRBV10-3 with TRBJ2-7; D gene unclear. The TCR originated in a man aged 60 to 69 with acute or convalescent COVID-19. Specimen: peripheral blood. Here the CDR3 DNA reads TGTGCCATCAGTGGCCTTTCCAGGAACAACTACGAGCAGTACTTC. Translated, it gives CAISGLSRNNYEQYF.